This record looks at one TCR beta chain sequence and its context. What it binds is not known. This entry comes from a study of immune cell composition in non-small cell lung cancer. General study points: Squamous lung tumours showed higher top 10 clone scores and clonality than adenocarcinomas. In adenocarcinoma, maximal tumour-associated clone frequency tracked TIL tumour reactivity. Shared sequences between tumour-reactive and dominant in vivo clones were not proven. Clones >0.5% enriched in tumour were rarer in adenocarcinoma (around 35%) than squamous (roughly 80%).

Between the trimmed V and J ends, which lost 8 bases and 3 bases, there was a span of 13 bases. Germline V lookup: CDR1 SGHDN, CDR2 FVKESK. The CDR3 sequence is 13 residues long. Repertoires were generated with immunoSEQ multiplex PCR, while TCRdb's copy carries only in-frame clones and drops some. Seen here are approximately 5,800 clones, over 75% observed once, and the top ten hold about 7.9%. Material: lung tumor tissue. This chain links TRBV14 with TRBJ1-2; the D gene is possibly TRBD1 (6 bases). This sequence was found in a human donor with non-small cell lung cancer. In nucleotides, the CDR3 is TGTGCCAGCTCGACAGGAGCTGACTATGGCTACACCTTC. Encoded protein: CASSTGADYGYTF.